These 30 T cell receptor beta chains came from one sample sequenced in a study of shared clonotypes between healthy human individuals (dated by TCRdb to the early 2020s). Library generation was performed with the immunoSEQ multiplex PCR assay. The source is immuneACCESS, and TCRdb retained only in-frame sequences with V and J called. Part of the clones is not carried over; for the studies checked, unresolved V genes explain less than half of this, and the remainder is unexplained. This sample holds around 550,000 clones; approximately 95% were observed only once. Jointly, the top ten make up 0.05% to 0.07% of the sample. Sequenced material: naive CD4+ T cells sorted from blood. The sample's cell subset or site label is to be understood as: CD45RA+ positively selected. The receptors shown here come from a woman aged 25 to 39 in good health.

The chain recombines TRBV6-5 with TRBJ2-5, with 7 nucleotides matching TRBD2. Germline V CDR1 and CDR2: MNHEY, SVGAGI. J gave up 0 bases and V 1 base, and 2 bases lay outside the gene matches. This CDR3 is built from 15 residues. In DNA, the CDR3 is TGTGCCAGCAGTTACTGGCGGGGGAACCAAGAGACCCAGTACTTC. Its protein is CASSYWRGNQETQYF.

The chain has TRBV18 and TRBJ2-1, with 8 nucleotides matching TRBD1. The junction had 2 bases not matched to a gene; V was cut back by 3 bases and J by 7 bases. CDR3 length equals 13 residues. The germline V gene encodes CDR1 KGHSH and CDR2 LQKENI. The DNA of the CDR3 is TGTGCCAGCTCACCGAGACAGGGGAATGAGCAGTTCTTC. Its protein product is CASSPRQGNEQFF.

This chain joins TRBV9 and TRBJ2-7, with 8 nucleotides matching TRBD1. This CDR3 region has 16 residues. With 0 bases clipped from V and 0 bases from J, the junction kept 5 bases outside the gene matches. Germline lookup yields CDR1 SGDLS and CDR2 YYNGEE. CDR3 residues: CASSVGGTGTSYEQYF. The DNA of the CDR3 is TGTGCCAGCAGCGTAGGTGGGACAGGCACCTCCTACGAGCAGTACTTC.

This clone showed up just once. CDR3 residues: CASSEEGGVYNEQFF. The DNA of the CDR3 is TGTGCCAGCAGTGAAGAAGGCGGGGTGTACAATGAGCAGTTCTTC. The chain uses TRBV6-1 and TRBJ2-1, with a weak D call TRBD2 (6 bases). The CDR3 loop spans 15 amino acids. Germline CDR1 MNHNS, CDR2 SASEGT. The germline V and J ends were trimmed by 1 base and 4 bases, with 11 bases remaining between them.

The chain couples TRBV6-6 to TRBJ2-3; D is uncertain. The length of the CDR3 is 12 residues. Germline-derived CDR1 and CDR2 are MNHNY and SVGAGI (reference sequence). With 2 bases removed from V and 8 bases from J, the gap between germline ends came to 8 bases. CDR3 nucleotides: TGTGCCAGCAGTTACGACACCGGTACGCAGTATTTT. Protein sequence: CASSYDTGTQYF.

The rearrangement links TRBV29-1 to TRBJ2-5; 8 bases map to TRBD1. CDR1 and CDR2 (germline): SQVTM, ANQGSEA. The CDR3 is made up of 14 amino acids. V lost 5 bases, J lost 2 bases, and 7 bases stayed unmatched. CDR3: CSVRTGSKQETQYF. Here the CDR3 DNA reads TGCAGCGTTCGGACAGGGTCTAAACAAGAGACCCAGTACTTC. Looking up the rest from reference TRBV29-1 and TRBJ2-5 gives the full variable domain: SAVISQKPSRDICQRGTSLTIQCQVDSQVTMMFWYRQQPGQSLTLIATANQGSEATYESGFVIDKFPISRPNLTFSTLTVSNMSPEDSSIYLCSVRTGSKQETQYFGPGTRLLVL.

The chain combines TRBV19 with TRBJ1-6; weak D call: TRBD1 (5 bases). The CDR3 runs 16 residues. The V gene's germline CDR1 is LNHDA and CDR2 SQIVND (reference sequence). Trimming stripped 6 bases from V and 6 bases from J, with 18 bases between. CDR3 in DNA: TGTGCCAGTAGACGGGGGACGGGACGTAGTAATTCACCCCTCCACTTT. Its translation is CASRRGTGRSNSPLHF. The full variable domain, its missing parts supplied by reference TRBV19 and TRBJ1-6, is DGGITQSPKYLFRKEGQNVTLSCEQNLNHDAMYWYRQDPGQGLRLIYYSQIVNDFQKGDIAEGYSVSREKKESFPLTVTSAQKNPTAFYLCASRRGTGRSNSPLHFGNGTRLTVT.

CDR3 in amino acids: CASSLMGANEKLFF. CDR3 coding DNA: TGTGCCAGCAGTTTAATGGGAGCAAATGAAAAACTGTTTTTT. V gene TRBV27 combines with J gene TRBJ1-4; D is undetermined. This CDR3 has 14 amino acids. Germline CDR1 reads MNHEY; CDR2 reads SMNVEV (reference sequence). V was clipped by 2 bases and J by 5 bases, with 9 bases between them.

This chain connects TRBV27 to TRBJ2-5, with 7 nucleotides matching TRBD2. The CDR3 contains 15 residues. The V segment lost 4 bases and the J segment 9 bases; nucleotides outside the gene matches: 14. The germline CDR1 and CDR2 sequences are MNHEY and SMNVEV (reference sequence). CDR3 residues: CASSSISGAALAQYF. As DNA, the CDR3 is TGTGCCAGCAGTTCAATCAGCGGGGCAGCGCTGGCCCAGTACTTC.

V is TRBV30 and J is TRBJ1-4; TRBD1 aligns across 11 bases. V lost 3 bases and J lost 6; bases outside the gene matches: 6. From germline, CDR1 is GTSNPN and CDR2 SVGIG (reference sequence). The CDR3 consists of 15 residues. For the CDR3, the DNA is TGTGCCTGGAGCCAGCCGGGACAGGGGGATGAAAAACTGTTTTTT. It specifies CAWSQPGQGDEKLFF.

This clone was seen a single time. In nucleotides, the CDR3 is TGTGCCACCAGCAGAGACTACGCCGGGACAACCTACGAGCAGTACTTC. This sequence encodes CATSRDYAGTTYEQYF. The rearrangement links TRBV15 to TRBJ2-7, with D perhaps TRBD1 (6 bases). This CDR3 contains 16 residues. Trimming removed 0 bases at V and 2 bases at J, with 14 bases between. CDR1 is LNHNV and CDR2 is YYDKDF in the germline V gene (reference sequence).

V is TRBV5-5 and J is TRBJ2-5; 13 bases agree with TRBD2. CDR1 and CDR2 from the germline V gene are SGHKS and YYEKEE (reference sequence). The CDR3 length is 16 residues. Trimming took 3 bases from V and 5 from J; bases not matched to a gene: 7. DNA for the CDR3: TGTGCCAGCAGCTCAGGAGGACTAGCGGGAGTTGAGACCCAGTACTTC. This translates into CASSSGGLAGVETQYF. Supplemented by reference TRBV5-5 and TRBJ2-5, the full variable domain reads DAGVTQSPTHLIKTRGQQVTLRCSPISGHKSVSWYQQVLGQGPQFIFQYYEKEERGRGNFPDRFSARQFPNYSSELNVNALLLGDSALYLCASSSGGLAGVETQYFGPGTRLLVL.

Written as DNA, the CDR3 is TGTGCCAGCAGCTTAAGGACAGGTCAACTAGGGGATGAGCAGTTCTTC. Its translation: CASSLRTGQLGDEQFF. The chain links TRBV7-6 to TRBJ2-1, with 7 bases that match TRBD1. Per the germline V gene, CDR1 is SGHVS and CDR2 is FNYEAQ. The CDR3 is 16 amino acids. V was pared by 2 bases and J by 8 bases, with 12 bases of the junction left unmatched. Full variable domain (missing parts from reference TRBV7-6 and TRBJ2-1): GAGVSQSPRYKVTKRGQDVALRCDPISGHVSLYWYRQALGQGPEFLTYFNYEAQQDKSGLPNDRFSAERPEGSISTLTIQRTEQRDSAMYRCASSLRTGQLGDEQFFGPGTRLTVL.

The chain employs TRBV7-9 and TRBJ2-2; D remains unclear. V shed 5 bases and J shed 0 bases, with 10 bases lying between them. The CDR3 runs 15 residues. Per the germline V gene, CDR1 is SEHNR and CDR2 is FQNEAQ (reference sequence). In DNA form, the CDR3 reads TGTGCCAGCAGCGCCCAGAACGCGAACACCGGGGAGCTGTTTTTT. As protein: CASSAQNANTGELFF.

This clone showed up just once. The chain couples TRBV15 to TRBJ1-1, with 8 bases identical to TRBD1. The junction had 3 bases not matched to a gene; V was cut back by 4 bases and J by 5 bases. The germline V gene encodes CDR1 LNHNV and CDR2 YYDKDF (reference sequence). This CDR3 spans 13 amino acids. The CDR3 region has the DNA TGTGCCACCAGCACAGGACAGGGTACTGAAGCTTTCTTT. This translates into CATSTGQGTEAFF.

The chain has TRBV29-1 and TRBJ1-2, with TRBD1 as a possible D gene (5 bases). This CDR3 is 13 amino acids long. Germline V gene sequence: CDR1 SQVTM, CDR2 ANQGSEA. V gave up 1 base and J gave up 5 bases, with 11 bases separating them. CDR3 in amino acids: CSVEGGVRYGYTF. The CDR3, as DNA: TGCAGCGTTGAAGGAGGGGTTAGGTATGGCTACACCTTC.

The V call is TRBV23-1, the J call TRBJ2-6; TRBD2 aligns across 10 bases. TRBV23-1 is assigned to the ORF class and has an uncertain function. The CDR3 is 21 amino acids. The V and J ends lost 0 bases and 1 base, in that order; junction bases with no gene match: 12. CDR3 loop: CASSQSPWVSSGRSGANVLTF. CDR3 DNA: TGCGCCAGCAGTCAATCTCCCTGGGTGTCTAGCGGGAGATCTGGGGCCAACGTCCTGACTTTC.

The chain carries TRBV28 and TRBJ2-1; D unclear. The CDR3 totals 16 residues. Trimming took 5 bases from V and 4 from J, leaving 18 bases between them. Germline V lookup: CDR1 MDHEN, CDR2 SYDVKM. Here the CDR3 reads CASSAIATNTYNEQFF. The CDR3 nucleotides read TGTGCCAGCAGTGCCATAGCAACCAACACATACAATGAGCAGTTCTTC.

The chain recombines TRBV5-6 with TRBJ1-2, with TRBD1 matching over 9 bases. The germline V gene has CDR1 SGHDT and CDR2 YYEEEE. The CDR3 is 14 residues long. Unmatched junction bases numbered 9, after V lost 5 bases and J lost 7 bases. Written as DNA, the CDR3 is TGTGCCAGCAGTTCGACAGGGGGTGCTTCTGGCTACACCTTC. Translating it yields CASSSTGGASGYTF. Complete variable domain (other parts from reference TRBV5-6 and TRBJ1-2): DAGVTQSPTHLIKTRGQQVTLRCSPKSGHDTVSWYQQALGQGPQFIFQYYEEEERQRGNFPDRFSGHQFPNYSSELNVNALLLGDSALYLCASSSTGGASGYTFGSGTRLTVV.

The V and J genes are TRBV30 and TRBJ2-1; tentatively, D is TRBD1 (5 bases). This CDR3 contains 13 residues. Germline V CDR1 and CDR2: GTSNPN, SVGIG (reference sequence). Trimming removed 0 bases from V and 4 bases from J, with 7 bases in between. CDR3 DNA: TGTGCCTGGAGTGTAGGGGCGTACAATGAGCAGTTCTTC. Protein: CAWSVGAYNEQFF.

This clone was detected a few times. The chain combines TRBV7-8 with TRBJ1-2; the D gene is possibly TRBD1 (5 bases). CDR1 is SGHVS, CDR2 FQNEAQ, per germline. The CDR3 contains 17 residues. Trimming left V 0 bases short and J 8 bases short, with 22 bases between. CDR3 amino acids: CASSLAPRGGLSGGYTF. Written as DNA, the CDR3 is TGTGCCAGCAGCTTAGCGCCAAGGGGAGGCCTCAGTGGGGGCTACACCTTC.

The V gene is TRBV20-1, the J gene TRBJ2-1; D unclear. The V gene's germline CDR1 is DFQATT and CDR2 SNEGSKA (reference sequence). The CDR3 loop spans 11 amino acids. V lost 3 bases, J lost 9 bases, and 9 bases lay in between. DNA of the CDR3: TGCAGTGCTAGGGGTTGGGGTGAGCAGTTCTTC. Translating it yields CSARGWGEQFF.

This chain uses TRBV30 with TRBJ1-5; unclear D gene. This CDR3 has 14 amino acids. The V gene lost 1 base and the J gene lost 0 bases, with 7 bases spanning the gap. CDR1 is GTSNPN and CDR2 is SVGIG in the germline V gene (reference sequence). CDR3 loop: CAWSAGSSNQPQHF. CDR3 bases: TGTGCCTGGAGTGCTGGCAGTAGCAATCAGCCCCAGCATTTT.

The chain has TRBV15 and TRBJ1-1, with 8 bases that match TRBD1. The CDR3 runs 17 residues. CDR1 and CDR2 (germline): LNHNV, YYDKDF (reference sequence). The V gene end was trimmed by 2 bases and the J gene end by 1 base; junction bases not matched to a gene: 9. The CDR3 DNA reads TGTGCCACCAGCAGACGCCCGGGACAGGTAGCGAACACTGAAGCTTTCTTT. It is translated as CATSRRPGQVANTEAFF.

V usage is TRBV4-1 and J usage is TRBJ2-5; D is unclear. The J call may be in error: the DNA end matches TRBJ2-7 better. The germline CDR1 and CDR2 sequences are MGHRA and YSYEKL. The CDR3 sequence is 14 residues long. DNA of the CDR3: TGCGCCAGCAGCCTACTCGTAGGATCCTACGAGCAGTACTTC. Its translation: CASSLLVGSYEQYF.

V and J are TRBV28 and TRBJ2-7; 8 bases line up with TRBD2. The CDR3 sequence is 13 residues long. The junction had 2 bases not matched to a gene; V was cut back by 5 bases and J by 2 bases. Germline values: CDR1 MDHEN, CDR2 SYDVKM. CDR3 residues: CASSAGRAYEQYF. CDR3 in DNA: TGTGCCAGCAGTGCCGGGAGGGCCTACGAGCAGTACTTC. The full variable domain, rest sourced from reference TRBV28 and TRBJ2-7, is DVKVTQSSRYLVKRTGEKVFLECVQDMDHENMFWYRQDPGLGLRLIYFSYDVKMKEKGDIPEGYSVSREKKERFSLILESASTNQTSMYLCASSAGRAYEQYFGPGTRLTVT.

This chain joins TRBV19 and TRBJ1-5; weak D call: TRBD1 (6 bases). V was cut by 5 bases and J by 1 base, with 12 bases left in between. Germline V gene sequence: CDR1 LNHDA, CDR2 SQIVND (reference sequence). This CDR3 is built from 15 residues. CDR3 coding DNA: TGTGCCAGTAGTTCCACAGGGTTCAGCAATCAGCCCCAGCATTTT. This encodes CASSSTGFSNQPQHF.

The chain couples TRBV5-1 to TRBJ2-5; D is unclear. Germline CDR1 and CDR2: SGHRS and YFSETQ. This CDR3 region has 14 residues. Trimming shortened V by 2 bases and J by 3 bases, and 11 bases separated the two germline ends. CDR3 in DNA: TGCGCCAGCAGCTTTCACGACTCCAAAGAGACCCAGTACTTC. Translating it yields CASSFHDSKETQYF.

This chain connects TRBV6-1 to TRBJ2-1; D is perhaps TRBD1 or TRBD2 (5 bases each). The CDR3 is made up of 14 amino acids. Germline lookup yields CDR1 MNHNS and CDR2 SASEGT. V was trimmed by 5 bases and J by 9 bases, leaving 17 bases between them. The CDR3 sequence is CASSILGTRGEQFF. CDR3 bases: TGTGCCAGCAGTATACTAGGGACGAGGGGTGAGCAGTTCTTC.

The V call is TRBV2, the J call TRBJ2-7; either TRBD1 or TRBD2 may supply D (6 bases each). The length of the CDR3 is 17 residues. The germline CDR1 and CDR2 sequences are SNHLY and FYNNEI. V lost 2 bases and J lost 1, with 18 bases in between. The CDR3 protein is CASSERRASTGSYEQYF. The CDR3 DNA reads TGTGCCAGCAGTGAACGGAGGGCTTCAACAGGGTCCTACGAGCAGTACTTC.